This T cell receptor beta chain was recovered during a study of T cell repertoires in cytomegalovirus infection (dated by TCRdb to the late 2010s). Regarding the complete study: The peptide stimulations were aimed at well-studied HLA-B-restricted epitopes as well as recently identified HLA-C-restricted CMV epitopes, whose presentation resists viral immunomodulation. Donor HLA type was relevant to the analysis, because carriage of CMV infection together with the matching HLA type was indicated by public TCR beta signatures. On the study overall, not on this receptor specifically: Cumulative frequency of public TCR beta family members discriminated carriers of CMV infection plus the relevant HLA type in this cohort and an independent approximately 350-donor cohort. The ex vivo response was dominated by HLA-C-restricted CMV-specific TCR beta clonotypes, which also provided the single most frequent clonotype in two of eight donors.

The sample was run on an Illumina HiSeq 1500. In-frame beta chains were kept once TCRdb had trimmed the public reads at Q25 with fastp and called clones with MiXCR. Each CDR3 protein gets just one entry, which takes the most common genes and DNA from the rows behind it. A total of 450,000 to 600,000 distinct CDR3 sequences appear in this sample, roughly 34% of them only once. 15% to 20% of the sample is held by the ten biggest clonotypes. Read against the paper, the sample's treatment or condition label means: in vitro stimulation with specific CMV peptide epitopes to enrich CMV-specific T cells. This clonotype was observed a handful of times. The antigen it binds to is not known. Qualities for individual bases were not recorded, and no much larger clone is one base off. This TCR came from a human donor in good health (CMV status not recorded). Some clones in this sample may be carry-over from other donors' samples. This material consisted of cultured PBMCs, taken from culture after CMV antigen stimulation.

The nucleotide sequence is given as TGTGCCCCAGGGCGGGAGGGAGGTGAGCAGTTCTTC. This yields the protein CAPGREGGEQFF. The V and J segments used are TRBV7-9 and TRBJ2-1, and TRBD2 matches 9 of the central bases. The germline V gene encodes CDR1 SEHNR and CDR2 FQNEAQ (reference sequence). V is pruned by 11 bases and J by 9 bases, leaving 8 bases of the junction without a gene match. The CDR3 spans 12 residues, from the cysteine through the phenylalanine. Of all the DNA, just the CDR3 is kept, 36 bases in frame from base 1. Joined to the reference TRBV7-9 and TRBJ2-1 proteins, this CDR3 gives the full variable domain: DTGVSQNPRHKITKRGQNVTFRCDPISEHNRLYWYRQTLGQGPEFLTYFQNEAQLEKSRLLSDRFSAERPKGSFSTLEIQRTEQGDSAMYLCAPGREGGEQFFGPGTRLTVL.